The 13 T cell receptor beta chains below were found in one sample sequenced in a study of cytomegalovirus exposure and HLA in healthy donors. The PCR contained 60 Vbeta and 13 Jbeta primers. Profiled with immunoSEQ multiplex PCR; TCRdb holds only in-frame clones, not every one. The data show 85,000 to 100,000 clones, about 80% seen once. The sequencing input was PBMCs. Receptor source: a woman aged 55-70 years in good health and CMV-seronegative.

The rearrangement links TRBV7-6 to TRBJ1-1; D not resolved. This CDR3 is 13 amino acids long. Deletions cut 0 bases from V and 0 bases from J, with 2 bases between. CDR1 SGHVS and CDR2 FNYEAQ come from the germline V gene. The CDR3 DNA follows: TGTGCCAGCAGCTTAGCTATGAACACTGAAGCTTTCTTT. Translated, it gives CASSLAMNTEAFF.

V gene TRBV7-2 combines with J gene TRBJ1-3, with D perhaps matching TRBD1 (5 bases). The CDR3 covers 16 residues. Trimming took off 5 bases at V and 0 bases at J, with 14 bases between the two ends. Germline CDR1 SGHTA, CDR2 FQGNSA. CDR3 sequence: CASSLGPTSSGNTIYF. The CDR3, as DNA: TGTGCCAGCAGCCTGGGGCCCACCTCCTCTGGAAACACCATATATTTT.

The rearrangement joins TRBV29-1 to TRBJ2-1; perhaps TRBD1 as D (6 bases). From germline, CDR1 is SQVTM and CDR2 ANQGSEA. V was trimmed by 2 bases and J by 7 bases, leaving 6 bases between them. The CDR3 is 11 residues long. The CDR3 reads CSVERGNEQFF. CDR3 DNA sequence: TGCAGCGTTGAAAGGGGGAATGAGCAGTTCTTC.

This chain connects TRBV29-1 to TRBJ1-2, with 7 bases aligning to TRBD1. The junction had 8 bases not matched to a gene; V was cut back by 5 bases and J by 8 bases. The CDR3 covers 12 residues. CDR1 is SQVTM and CDR2 is ANQGSEA in the germline V gene. The CDR3 DNA reads TGCAGCGTTTCAACAGGGGATCGCGGCTACACCTTC. Protein: CSVSTGDRGYTF.

The chain recombines TRBV15 with TRBJ2-7; 8 bases fit TRBD2. With V trimmed by 0 bases and J by 3 bases, 7 bases remained unmatched. This CDR3 is 16 amino acids long. Germline CDR1 LNHNV, CDR2 YYDKDF (reference sequence). CDR3 DNA: TGTGCCACCAGCAGAGAGCTTAGCGGGGTCTTCTACGAGCAGTACTTC. Amino acids: CATSRELSGVFYEQYF. The whole variable domain, filled in from reference TRBV15 and TRBJ2-7, reads DAMVIQNPRYQVTQFGKPVTLSCSQTLNHNVMYWYQQKSSQAPKLLFHYYDKDFNNEADTPDNFQSRRPNTSFCFLDIRSPGLGDTAMYLCATSRELSGVFYEQYFGPGTRLTVT.

This clone was counted between two and nine times. The chain links TRBV18 to TRBJ1-2; D unresolved. Germline lookup yields CDR1 KGHSH and CDR2 LQKENI. The V and J ends lost 3 bases and 4 bases respectively, with 18 bases between them. The CDR3 consists of 16 residues. The chain's CDR3 is CASSPFRAEEGYGYTF. CDR3 DNA sequence: TGTGCCAGCTCACCTTTCCGGGCAGAAGAGGGCTATGGCTACACCTTC.

The chain couples TRBV4-3 to TRBJ2-5; D possibly corresponds to TRBD1 (6 bases). The germline V and J ends were trimmed by 4 bases and 2 bases, with 8 bases remaining between them. In germline, CDR1 is LGHNA, CDR2 YSLEER. This CDR3 is built from 13 residues. For the CDR3, the DNA is TGCGCCAGCAGCCCAACAGGGCAAGAGACCCAGTACTTC. Translated, it gives CASSPTGQETQYF.

This clone appeared a single time. The rearrangement links TRBV30 to TRBJ1-3; D gene uncertain. The CDR3 has 13 residues. V was cut by 0 bases and J by 4 bases, with 7 bases left in between. The germline CDR1 and CDR2 sequences are GTSNPN and SVGIG (reference sequence). CDR3 region: CAWSVPAGNTIYF. The CDR3 DNA reads as TGTGCCTGGAGTGTCCCCGCGGGAAACACCATATATTTT.

V gene TRBV30 combines with J gene TRBJ2-3; 11 nucleotides line up with TRBD1. The CDR3 is 13 amino acids. The junction had 4 bases not matched to a gene; V was cut back by 8 bases and J by 3 bases. The germline gives CDR1 GTSNPN, CDR2 SVGIG (reference sequence). In DNA, the CDR3 is TGTGCCGGAGGGACAGGGGGAACAGATACGCAGTATTTT. This translates into CAGGTGGTDTQYF.

Here the CDR3 DNA reads TGCAGCGTGGGACAGGGAAAGGCTGGGGCCAACGTCCTGACTTTC. Translated, it gives CSVGQGKAGANVLTF. This chain joins TRBV29-1 and TRBJ2-6, with 9 bases lining up with TRBD1. Germline CDR1 and CDR2: SQVTM and ANQGSEA. J was trimmed by 2 bases and V by 6 bases; bases with no gene match: 5. CDR3 size: 15 residues.

The chain uses TRBV7-5 and TRBJ1-5; the D call TRBD1 from the table was never checked on the DNA. TRBV7-5 is designated a pseudogene. The CDR3 has 17 amino acids. The CDR3: CARSSSRDRGSNQPQHF. In DNA form, the CDR3 reads TGTGCCAGAAGCTCCTCCCGGGACAGGGGAAGCAATCAGCCCCAGCATTTT.

This clone was counted only a few times. The rearrangement links TRBV2 to TRBJ2-7, with D unresolved. There are 10 residues in the CDR3. Between the trimmed V and J ends, which lost 3 bases and 6 bases, there was a span of 3 bases. Germline loops: CDR1 SNHLY, CDR2 FYNNEI. CDR3 DNA sequence: TGTGCCAGCAGTGACCGCGAGCAGTACTTC. This encodes CASSDREQYF.

The rearrangement links TRBV28 to TRBJ1-2, with a weak D call TRBD1 (5 bases). CDR1 MDHEN and CDR2 SYDVKM come from the germline V gene. The ends were cut back, 5 bases at V and 4 bases at J, with 11 bases in the middle. The CDR3 spans 13 residues. The CDR3 loop reads CASSRGSGYGYTF. CDR3 bases: TGTGCCAGCAGTAGGGGATCTGGCTATGGCTACACCTTC.